This T cell receptor (beta chain) emerged from a study of T cell responses to AZD1222 COVID-19 vaccine. Findings and limits, study-wide: Among spike-specific TCRs, nearly half reportedly target unmutated variant regions.

The assay was immunoSEQ multiplex PCR, and TCRdb's table has in-frame clones only and misses some. This sample has 95,000 to 100,000 clones, with approximately 94% found just once. Germline V gene sequence: CDR1 LGHDT, CDR2 YNNKEL (reference sequence). The CDR3 totals 15 residues. The V gene lost 0 bases and the J gene lost 2 bases, with 8 bases spanning the gap. Worth noting for this clone: Its antigen remains unknown.

This specimen was peripheral blood, taken on day 0 of AZD1222 vaccination. The chain has TRBV3-1 (or the pseudogene TRBV3-2) and TRBJ2-1; D remains ambiguous. This TCR was recovered from an adult in good health. CDR3 in amino acids: CASSQDATTYNEQFF. The CDR3 DNA follows: TGTGCCAGCAGCCAAGATGCGACAACCTACAATGAGCAGTTCTTC.